This T cell receptor beta chain was identified during a study of patients and donors after allogeneic stem cell transplantation. V gave up 0 bases and J gave up 3 bases, with 14 bases separating them. This CDR3 contains 15 residues. Germline V CDR1 and CDR2: DFQATT, SNEGSKA (reference sequence). A single record per CDR3 protein comes from TCRdb applying MiXCR to the RT-PCR reads. The sample lists fewer than 250,000 distinct CDR3 sequences, roughly 13% occurring once. The chain recombines TRBV20-1 with TRBJ1-1; D gene unclear. Sequenced material: blood, either unsorted or a sorted T cell fraction (not recorded which). This TCR derives from a human donor who was either an allogeneic HSCT recipient or a stem cell or donor lymphocyte infusion donor (not recorded which). It is not recorded whose cells these are; they may come from a transplant donor. The DNA of the CDR3 is TGCAGTGCTAGAGATTCTAAGGGTCGGGACACTGAAGCTTTCTTT. This codes for CSARDSKGRDTEAFF.